The 15 T cell receptor beta chains presented below share a single source sample, sequenced in a study of T cell changes during pregnancy in multiple sclerosis. Produced via immunoSEQ multiplex PCR; TCRdb's table is partial and in-frame only. The top ten clones hold around an eighth of a sample with about 17,000 clones, over 75% of them seen once. Sequenced material: CD8+ T cells from peripheral blood mononuclear cells, taken after pregnancy. The source is a female donor in good health, enrolled as a control in a pregnancy study.

This clone was observed a handful of times. The V call is TRBV10-3, the J call TRBJ1-1, with 7 bases lining up with TRBD1. With 2 bases clipped from V and 7 bases from J, the junction kept 4 bases outside the gene matches. CDR1 and CDR2 from the germline V gene are ENHRY and SYGVKD. The CDR3 spans 13 residues. CDR3 nucleotides: TGTGCCATCAGTGAGCCGGGACAGCTTGAAGCTTTCTTT. Translated: CAISEPGQLEAFF.

A few counts support this clone. The J gene is TRBJ2-5, the V gene TRBV13; TRBD2 matches 7 bases. Per the germline V gene, CDR1 is PRHDT and CDR2 is FYEKMQ (reference sequence). The J segment lost 3 bases and the V segment lost 4 bases, leaving 8 bases of the junction unmatched. The CDR3 contains 15 residues. The chain's CDR3 is CASSSPGLWEETQYF. The DNA of the CDR3 is TGTGCCAGCAGCTCCCCGGGACTATGGGAAGAGACCCAGTACTTC.

The gene calls are TRBV27 and TRBJ2-2, with TRBD2 matching over 10 bases. Germline-derived CDR1 and CDR2 are MNHEY and SMNVEV (reference sequence). There are 17 residues in the CDR3. The J segment lost 4 bases and the V segment lost 0 bases, leaving 5 bases of the junction unmatched. The CDR3 DNA is TGTGCCAGCAGTTTATCGGCCAGCGGGGGGGCCACCGGGGAGCTGTTTTTT. Translated: CASSLSASGGATGELFF.

The chain joins TRBV5-1 to TRBJ1-4; 11 nucleotides match TRBD1. CDR3 length: 15 amino acids. CDR1 and CDR2 (germline): SGHRS, YFSETQ. Trimming at V came to 1 base and at J to 7 bases, leaving 3 bases not matched to a gene. The CDR3 spells CASSLQGQGGEKLFF. The CDR3 DNA sequence: TGCGCCAGCAGCTTGCAGGGACAGGGGGGTGAAAAACTGTTTTTT.

The chain couples TRBV5-6 to TRBJ1-5, with 7 nucleotides matching TRBD1. Germline CDR1 and CDR2: SGHDT and YYEEEE. This CDR3 has 15 amino acids. Trimming took 3 bases from V and 0 from J; bases not matched to a gene: 3. The DNA of the CDR3 is TGTGCCAGCAGCTACAGGGGTTATAGCAATCAGCCCCAGCATTTT. This encodes CASSYRGYSNQPQHF.

This sequence joins TRBV5-1 and TRBJ2-3; weak D call: TRBD1 (6 bases). The germline gives CDR1 SGHRS, CDR2 YFSETQ. The CDR3 extends over 14 amino acids. Deletions cut 2 bases from V and 1 base from J, with 8 bases between. CDR3 loop: CASSLGGGTDTQYF. The CDR3 nucleotides are TGCGCCAGCAGCTTAGGGGGTGGCACAGATACGCAGTATTTT.

The chain joins TRBV7-8 to TRBJ1-5, with 11 bases matching TRBD1. V lost 5 bases to trimming and J lost 5 bases; unmatched junction nucleotides: 11. The CDR3 consists of 17 residues. In germline, CDR1 is SGHVS, CDR2 FQNEAQ. The CDR3 spells CASSLFPGTGGDQPQHF. DNA of the CDR3: TGTGCCAGCAGCCTTTTTCCCGGGACAGGGGGGGATCAGCCCCAGCATTTT.

The gene calls are TRBV19 and TRBJ1-1; no clear D. Per germline, CDR1 LNHDA and CDR2 SQIVND (reference sequence). Trimming removed 3 bases at V and 0 bases at J, with 8 bases between. The CDR3 has 14 residues. CDR3 sequence: CASSILTMNTEAFF. CDR3 sequence (DNA): TGTGCCAGTAGTATCCTAACGATGAACACTGAAGCTTTCTTT.

V is TRBV11-2 and J is TRBJ2-2, with D maybe TRBD2 (5 bases). V shed 5 bases and J shed 3 bases, with 10 bases lying between them. The CDR3 extends over 14 amino acids. The germline CDR1 and CDR2 sequences are SGHAT and FQNNGV. The chain's CDR3 is CASSPGLYTGELFF. The CDR3 DNA is TGTGCCAGCAGCCCCGGACTGTACACCGGGGAGCTGTTTTTT.

This chain uses TRBV27 with TRBJ1-5, with D unresolved. CDR3 length: 11 amino acids. The V and J ends lost 7 bases and 3 bases respectively, with 4 bases between them. The germline CDR1 and CDR2 sequences are MNHEY and SMNVEV (reference sequence). CDR3 in amino acids: CASTSNQPQHF. DNA for the CDR3: TGTGCCAGCACCTCCAATCAGCCCCAGCATTTT.

The chain is built from TRBV27 and TRBJ2-7; D remains unclear. CDR3 length: 13 residues. Looked up from germline, CDR1 is MNHEY and CDR2 is SMNVEV (reference sequence). Trimming left V 3 bases short and J 6 bases short, with 12 bases between. The CDR3 DNA reads as TGTGCCAGCAGTTTCGCTGAAGCCCCCGAGCAGTACTTC. Residues: CASSFAEAPEQYF.

The V and J genes are TRBV7-6 and TRBJ2-3, with 9 bases that match TRBD2. Germline V gene sequence: CDR1 SGHVS, CDR2 FNYEAQ. The CDR3 sequence is 16 residues long. The V gene end was trimmed by 0 bases and the J gene end by 3 bases; junction bases not matched to a gene: 4. The CDR3 DNA reads as TGTGCCAGCAGCTTAGCTAGCGGGGGAAGTACAGATACGCAGTATTTT. Translation: CASSLASGGSTDTQYF.

V usage is TRBV28 and J usage is TRBJ2-5; 9 bases fit TRBD2. The trim removed 6 bases at V and 5 bases at J, leaving 7 bases unmatched. CDR3 size: 14 residues. CDR1 and CDR2 from the germline V gene are MDHEN and SYDVKM. The CDR3 nucleotides are TGTGCCAGCAGCTCGGGGACTAGCTATGAGACCCAGTACTTC. Its protein product is CASSSGTSYETQYF.

This clone was seen once. The chain links TRBV5-4 to TRBJ2-2, with D possibly matching TRBD2 (6 bases). Germline V gene data show CDR1 as SGHNT and CDR2 as YYREEE (reference sequence). The CDR3 covers 15 residues. Between the trimmed V and J ends, which lost 3 bases and 3 bases, there was a span of 12 bases. CDR3: CASSSKLADTGELFF. The DNA of the CDR3 is TGTGCCAGCAGCTCGAAGTTAGCGGACACCGGGGAGCTGTTTTTT.

In regard to this clone: One end of the junction varies from germline; a read error may be responsible. The rearrangement joins TRBV4-1 to TRBJ2-2; TRBD1 agrees at 11 bases. The germline CDR1 and CDR2 sequences are MGHRA and YSYEKL. The CDR3 length is 15 residues. CDR3 in amino acids: CASSGRDRGTGELLF. The CDR3 region has the DNA TGCGCCAGCAGCGGACGGGACAGGGGGACCGGGGAGCTGCTTTTT.